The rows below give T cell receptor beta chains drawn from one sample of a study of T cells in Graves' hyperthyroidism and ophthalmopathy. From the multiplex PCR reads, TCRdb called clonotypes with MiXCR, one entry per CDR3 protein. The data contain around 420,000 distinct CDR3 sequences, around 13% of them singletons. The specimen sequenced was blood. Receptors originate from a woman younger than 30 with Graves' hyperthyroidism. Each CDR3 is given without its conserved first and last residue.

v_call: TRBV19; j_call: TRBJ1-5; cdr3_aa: ASSIDHEGDRLDQPQH
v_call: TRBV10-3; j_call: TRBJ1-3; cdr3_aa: ASRGRGNTIY
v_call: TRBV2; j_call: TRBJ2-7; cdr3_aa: ASKRDLTDEQY
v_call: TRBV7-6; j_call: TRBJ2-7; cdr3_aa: ASSNGLAGDRFYEQY
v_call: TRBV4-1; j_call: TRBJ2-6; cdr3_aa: ASSQQQGGANVLT
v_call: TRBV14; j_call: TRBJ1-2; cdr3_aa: ASSQLTGTGGRSYGYT
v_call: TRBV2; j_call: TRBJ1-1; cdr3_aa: ASSPDGTTEAF
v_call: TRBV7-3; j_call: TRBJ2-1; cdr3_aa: ASSLIARGSSYNEQF
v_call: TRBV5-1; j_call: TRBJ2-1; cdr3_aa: ASRVQGNEQF
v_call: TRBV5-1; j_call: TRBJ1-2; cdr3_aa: ASGPTYRQLYYGYT
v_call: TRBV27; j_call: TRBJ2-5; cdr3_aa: ASSLSGQGRETQY
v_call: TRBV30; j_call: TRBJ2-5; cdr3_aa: AWEQGGKETQY
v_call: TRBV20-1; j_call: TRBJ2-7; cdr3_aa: SARDLEAEQY
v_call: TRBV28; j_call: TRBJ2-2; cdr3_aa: ASSLLDRNTGELF
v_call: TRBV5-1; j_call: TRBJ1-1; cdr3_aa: ASSTRQGWNTEAF
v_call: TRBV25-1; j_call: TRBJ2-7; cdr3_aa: ASSEGVAVHSYEQY
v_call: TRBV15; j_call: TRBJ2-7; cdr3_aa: ATSRTGDEQY
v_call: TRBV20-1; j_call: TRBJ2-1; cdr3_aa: SVPGLTREDEQF
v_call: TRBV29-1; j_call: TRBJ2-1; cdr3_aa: SVEDQRGSYNEQF
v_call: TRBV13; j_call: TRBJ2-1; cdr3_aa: ASSTTRDSTKSSYNEQF
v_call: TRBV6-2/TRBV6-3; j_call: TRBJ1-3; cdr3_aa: ASSYGGQPGNTIY
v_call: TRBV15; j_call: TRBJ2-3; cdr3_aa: ATSRTLAGGPSTDTQY
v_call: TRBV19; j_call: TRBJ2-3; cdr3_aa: ASSMRTDTQY
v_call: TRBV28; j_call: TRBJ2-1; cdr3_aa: ASSGGTSGTRSYNEQF
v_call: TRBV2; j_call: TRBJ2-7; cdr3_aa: ASTLQGSLYEQY
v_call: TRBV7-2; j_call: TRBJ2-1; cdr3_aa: ASSQLGEQF
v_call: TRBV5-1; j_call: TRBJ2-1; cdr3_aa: ASSKSGTSGKPSYNEQF
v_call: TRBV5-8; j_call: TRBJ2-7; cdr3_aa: ASSPARQGGDEQY
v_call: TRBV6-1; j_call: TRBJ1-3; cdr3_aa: ASSEAPGQGGNTIY
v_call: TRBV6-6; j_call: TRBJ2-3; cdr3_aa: ASSYSSTDTQY
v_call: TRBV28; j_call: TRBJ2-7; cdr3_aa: ASSLMTPHEQY
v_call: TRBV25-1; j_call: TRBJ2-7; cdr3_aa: ASSESLPSGNHEQY
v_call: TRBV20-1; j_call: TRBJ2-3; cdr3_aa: SARDVGTSGSADTQY
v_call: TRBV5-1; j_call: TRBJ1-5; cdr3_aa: ASSLVAGEQPQH
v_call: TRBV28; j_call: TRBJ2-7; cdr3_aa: ASTESGLAGVYTYEQY
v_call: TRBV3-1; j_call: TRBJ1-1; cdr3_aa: ASSQPLQGAGEAF
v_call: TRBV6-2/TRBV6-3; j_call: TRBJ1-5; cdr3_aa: ASSYSFANQPQH
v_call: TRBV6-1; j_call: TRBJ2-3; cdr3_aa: ATTRLTGGTDTQY
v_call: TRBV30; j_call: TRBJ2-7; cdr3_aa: AWSDRGYEQY
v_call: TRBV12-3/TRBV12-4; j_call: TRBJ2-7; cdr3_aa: ASCGKGSGTFYEQY
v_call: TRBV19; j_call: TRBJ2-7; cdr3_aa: ASSISSGRGHEQY
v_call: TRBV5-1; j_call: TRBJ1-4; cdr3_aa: ASSVGQGLLEKLF
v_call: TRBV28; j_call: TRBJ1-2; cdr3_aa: ASSLDSSYGYT
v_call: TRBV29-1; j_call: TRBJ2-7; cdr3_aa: SVLGGNLNSYEQY
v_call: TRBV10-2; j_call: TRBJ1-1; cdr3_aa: ASSGRTGGTRTEAF
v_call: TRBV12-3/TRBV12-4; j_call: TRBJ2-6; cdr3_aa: ASSRSTSGANVLT
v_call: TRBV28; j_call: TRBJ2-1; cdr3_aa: ASSGVRRGNEQF
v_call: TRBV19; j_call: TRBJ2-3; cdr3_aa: ASSKSGSTDTQY
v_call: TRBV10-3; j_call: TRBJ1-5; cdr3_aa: AISTGGAGNQPQH
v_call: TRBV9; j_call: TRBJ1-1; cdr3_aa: ASSTSGGEAF
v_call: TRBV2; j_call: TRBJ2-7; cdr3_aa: ASTFGPKVYEQY
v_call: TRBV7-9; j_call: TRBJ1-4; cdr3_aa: ASSWGGAARKNEKLF
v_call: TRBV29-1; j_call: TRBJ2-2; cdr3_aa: SVEILAGGTGELF
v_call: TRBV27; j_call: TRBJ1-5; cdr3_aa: ASRDRGVNQPQH
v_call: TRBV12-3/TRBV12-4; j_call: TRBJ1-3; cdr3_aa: ASSSRGRYGNTIY